This T cell receptor (beta chain) was recovered during a study of PD-L1 blockade in urothelial cancer. The time point: pretreatment peripheral blood. Patients yielded 1 to 8 samples each, pretreatment and on-treatment. Per germline, CDR1 SEHNR and CDR2 FQNEAQ (reference sequence). V lost 4 bases and J lost 5, with 17 bases in between. This CDR3 is 15 amino acids long. Every PCR was spiked with synthetic TCR analog templates. TCRdb's table, derived via immunoSEQ multiplex PCR, lists solely in-frame clones and lacks some. The sample has roughly 63,000 clones, roughly 80% seen once; the top ten hold 5% to 7%.

This chain connects TRBV7-9 to TRBJ2-5; D is perhaps TRBD2 (7 bases). The TCR comes from a man aged 65-85 years with urothelial cancer. The sample here was PBMCs, taken around atezolizumab (anti-PD-L1) treatment. CDR3 sequence: CASSSMGGPVETQYF. CDR3 coding DNA: TGTGCCAGCAGCTCAATGGGGGGGCCCGTTGAGACCCAGTACTTC.